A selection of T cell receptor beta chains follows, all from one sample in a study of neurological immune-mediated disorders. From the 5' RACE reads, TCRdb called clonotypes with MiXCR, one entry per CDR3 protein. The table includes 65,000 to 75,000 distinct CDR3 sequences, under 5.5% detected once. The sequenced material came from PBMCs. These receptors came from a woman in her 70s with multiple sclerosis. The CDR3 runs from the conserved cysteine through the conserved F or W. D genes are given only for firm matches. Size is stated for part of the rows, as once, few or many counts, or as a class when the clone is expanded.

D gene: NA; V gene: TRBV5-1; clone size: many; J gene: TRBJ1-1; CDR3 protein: CASSLVVGNTEAFF; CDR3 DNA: TGCGCCAGCAGCTTGGTTGTGGGGAACACTGAAGCTTTCTTT
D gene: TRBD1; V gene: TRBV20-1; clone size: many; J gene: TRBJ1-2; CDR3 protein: CSARDFRQGGIYGYTF; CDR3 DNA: TGCAGTGCTAGAGATTTCAGACAGGGGGGAATCTATGGCTACACCTTC
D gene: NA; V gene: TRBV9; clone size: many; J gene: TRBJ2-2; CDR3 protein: CASSPSDGSGELFF; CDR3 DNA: TGTGCCAGCAGCCCTAGTGACGGCTCCGGGGAGCTGTTTTTT
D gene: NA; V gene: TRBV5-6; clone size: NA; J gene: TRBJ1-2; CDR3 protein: CASSQHNAPEYGYTF; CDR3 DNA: TGTGCCAGCAGCCAGCACAACGCACCGGAGTATGGCTACACCTTC
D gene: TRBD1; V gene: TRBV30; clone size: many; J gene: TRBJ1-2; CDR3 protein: CAWSLGRTGGFIYGYTF; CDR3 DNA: TGTGCCTGGAGTTTGGGGAGGACAGGGGGATTTATCTATGGCTACACCTTC
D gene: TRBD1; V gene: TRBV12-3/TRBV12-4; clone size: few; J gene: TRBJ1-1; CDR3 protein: CASSENRGINTEAFF; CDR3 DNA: TGTGCCAGCAGTGAGAACAGGGGTATCAACACTGAAGCTTTCTTT
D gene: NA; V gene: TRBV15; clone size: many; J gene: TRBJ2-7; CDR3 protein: CATSRGVGVYEQYF; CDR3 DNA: TGTGCCACCAGCAGAGGTGTAGGAGTCTACGAGCAGTACTTC
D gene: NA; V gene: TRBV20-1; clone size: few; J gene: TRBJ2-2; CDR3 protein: CSARAPQGLAGELFF; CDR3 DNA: TGCAGTGCTAGAGCACCTCAGGGGTTAGCCGGGGAGCTGTTTTTT
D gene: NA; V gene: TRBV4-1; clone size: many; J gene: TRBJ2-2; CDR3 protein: CASSQLSGELFF; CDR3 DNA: TGCGCCAGCAGCCAATTATCCGGGGAGCTGTTTTTT
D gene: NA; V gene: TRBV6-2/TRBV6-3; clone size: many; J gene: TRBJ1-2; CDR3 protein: CASETQGSRVGYTF; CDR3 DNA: TGTGCCAGCGAGACACAGGGATCACGGGTCGGCTACACCTTC
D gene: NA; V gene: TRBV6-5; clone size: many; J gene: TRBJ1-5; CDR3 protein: CASSYSYRAGQPQHF; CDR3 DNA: TGTGCCAGCAGTTACTCATACAGGGCGGGTCAGCCCCAGCATTTT
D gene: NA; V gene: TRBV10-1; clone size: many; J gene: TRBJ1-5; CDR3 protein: CASSEYTGQPQHF; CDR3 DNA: TGCGCCAGCAGTGAGTACACGGGTCAGCCCCAGCATTTT
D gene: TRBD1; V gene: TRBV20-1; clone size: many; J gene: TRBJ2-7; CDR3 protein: CSASRDRGEWYEQYF; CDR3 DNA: TGCAGTGCTTCACGCGACAGGGGAGAGTGGTACGAGCAGTACTTC
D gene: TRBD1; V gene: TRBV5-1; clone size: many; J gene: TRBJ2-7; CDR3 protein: CASSRIPGQGYEQYF; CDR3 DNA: TGCGCCAGCAGCCGTATTCCGGGACAGGGTTACGAGCAGTACTTC
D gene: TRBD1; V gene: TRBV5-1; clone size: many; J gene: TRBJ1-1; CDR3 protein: CASSLEQGRILNTEAFF; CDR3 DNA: TGCGCCAGCAGCTTGGAACAGGGGAGAATCCTGAACACTGAAGCTTTCTTT
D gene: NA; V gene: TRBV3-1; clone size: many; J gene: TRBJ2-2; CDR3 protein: CASSQGPGELFF; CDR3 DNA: TGTGCCAGCAGCCAAGGACCCGGGGAGCTGTTTTTT
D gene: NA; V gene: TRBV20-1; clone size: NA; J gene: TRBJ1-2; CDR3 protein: CSAPRSGGDYGYTF; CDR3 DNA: TGCAGTGCTCCGCGATCGGGGGGAGACTATGGCTACACCTTC
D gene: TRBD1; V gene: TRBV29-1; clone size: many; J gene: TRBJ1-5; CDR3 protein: CSVSRGSDQPQHF; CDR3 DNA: TGCAGCGTAAGCAGGGGGAGCGATCAGCCCCAGCATTTT
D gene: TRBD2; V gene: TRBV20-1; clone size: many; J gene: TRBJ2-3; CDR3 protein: CSAPGLAGGEDTDTQYF; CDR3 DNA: TGCAGTGCTCCGGGACTAGCGGGAGGGGAAGACACAGATACGCAGTATTTT
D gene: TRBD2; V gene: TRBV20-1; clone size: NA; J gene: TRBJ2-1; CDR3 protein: CSARVAGGFDAQFF; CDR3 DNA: TGCAGTGCTAGAGTAGCGGGAGGATTTGATGCGCAGTTCTTC
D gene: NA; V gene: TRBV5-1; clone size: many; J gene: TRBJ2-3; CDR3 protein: CASSRGQSTDTQYF; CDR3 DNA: TGCGCCAGCAGCCGGGGGCAGTCCACAGATACGCAGTATTTT
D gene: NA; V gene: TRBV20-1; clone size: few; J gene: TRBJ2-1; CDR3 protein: CSVVANEQFF; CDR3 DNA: TGCAGTGTCGTAGCGAATGAGCAGTTCTTC
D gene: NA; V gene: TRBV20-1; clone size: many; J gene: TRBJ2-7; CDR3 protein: CSARDWGGTYEQYF; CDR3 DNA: TGCAGTGCTAGAGATTGGGGAGGCACCTACGAGCAGTACTTC
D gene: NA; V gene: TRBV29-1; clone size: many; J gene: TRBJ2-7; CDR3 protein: CSVAMGINEQYF; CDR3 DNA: TGCAGCGTTGCGATGGGGATCAACGAGCAGTACTTC
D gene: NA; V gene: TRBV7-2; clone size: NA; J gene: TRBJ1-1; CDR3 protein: CASSLSEGITEAFF; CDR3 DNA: TGTGCCAGCAGCTTAAGTGAAGGGATAACTGAAGCTTTCTTT
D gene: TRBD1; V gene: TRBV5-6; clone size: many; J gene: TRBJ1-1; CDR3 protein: CASSKQGAGTEAFF; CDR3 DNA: TGTGCCAGCAGCAAACAGGGGGCTGGCACTGAAGCTTTCTTT
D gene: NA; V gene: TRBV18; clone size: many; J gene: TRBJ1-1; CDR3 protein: CASSPSLQGGTEAFF; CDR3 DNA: TGTGCCAGCTCACCATCTTTACAGGGAGGGACTGAAGCTTTCTTT
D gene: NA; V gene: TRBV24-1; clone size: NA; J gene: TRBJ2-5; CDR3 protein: CATSDAEQETQYF; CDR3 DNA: TGTGCCACCAGTGATGCGGAACAAGAGACCCAGTACTTC
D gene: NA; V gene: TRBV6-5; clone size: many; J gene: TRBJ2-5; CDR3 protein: CASSSLKQARLKETQYF; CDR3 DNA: TGTGCCAGCAGTTCCCTAAAACAGGCCCGCCTTAAAGAGACCCAGTACTTC